This entry lists 2 T cell receptor beta chains sequenced from one sample in a study of T cell clusters in autoimmune cytopenias. TRB was amplified by touch-down multiplex PCR, primer pools A and B combined. TCRdb processed the multiplex PCR reads again and assigns one entry to each CDR3 protein, with no DNA. Here the sample table reports about 6,800 distinct CDR3 sequences. Some 34,000 genome equivalents of blood DNA were amplified for TRB. The specimen sequenced was peripheral blood. These receptors were taken from a human donor with an autoimmune cytopenia or autoimmune hepatitis (not recorded which).

The J gene is TRBJ2-3, the V gene TRBV6-5; TCRdb outputs TRBD1, but without DNA this stays unchecked. The CDR3 is made up of 13 amino acids. In germline, CDR1 is MNHEY, CDR2 SVGAGI. CDR3 residues: CASNSGVADTQYF.

Judged by frequency, this clonotype is large. The rearrangement joins TRBV28 to TRBJ2-3; TCRdb's assignment of TRBD2 cannot be checked, as there is no DNA. The CDR3 contains 17 residues. Germline values: CDR1 MDHEN, CDR2 SYDVKM. CDR3 residues: CASTLEGGLLLTDTQYF.